Listed below are T cell receptor beta chains from one sample, sequenced in a study of human T cells and chemical hapten exposure. TCRdb recomputed calls from the RACE reads with MiXCR, one row per CDR3 protein. Altogether 130,000 or so distinct CDR3 sequences are present, about 9.4% being singletons, with the ten largest covering roughly 1.6%. Sequencing was done on a sample of whole blood. The receptor source for this set is a male donor in good health. Some clones in this sample may be carry-over from other donors' samples. The CDR3 runs from the conserved cysteine through the conserved F or W. Fields, in order: J gene, clone size, V gene, D gene, CDR3 length, CDR3 DNA, CDR3 protein. A D gene is named only where the DNA matches it firmly. Some rows mark clone size as missing; the rest say once, few, many or name a class of expanded clone.

j_gene: TRBJ1-2; abundance: NA; v_gene: TRBV7-9; d_gene: TRBD1; len: 17; CDR3nt: TGTGTCAGCAGCTTACCTCAGACAGGGGAAGCTAACTATGGCTACACCTTC; CDR3aa: CVSSLPQTGEANYGYTF
j_gene: TRBJ2-7; abundance: NA; v_gene: TRBV28; d_gene: TRBD2; len: 13; CDR3nt: TGTGCCGTAGCGGGTTGGGGTACCTACGAGCAGTACTTC; CDR3aa: CAVAGWGTYEQYF
j_gene: TRBJ2-3; abundance: few; v_gene: TRBV7-2; d_gene: NA; len: 14; CDR3nt: TGTGCCAGCAGCTTAATTGGGGGCCGGGATACGCAGTATTTT; CDR3aa: CASSLIGGRDTQYF
j_gene: TRBJ2-3; abundance: many; v_gene: TRBV18; d_gene: TRBD1; len: 15; CDR3nt: TGTGCCAGCTCGCCAACGGGACAGGGGGCAGATACGCAGTATTTT; CDR3aa: CASSPTGQGADTQYF
j_gene: TRBJ2-1; abundance: NA; v_gene: TRBV18; d_gene: NA; len: 15; CDR3nt: TGTGCCAGCTCACCAGCTCCAGGGACCTACAATGAGCAGTTCTTC; CDR3aa: CASSPAPGTYNEQFF
j_gene: TRBJ1-5; abundance: NA; v_gene: TRBV7-8; d_gene: TRBD1; len: 15; CDR3nt: TGTGCCAGCAGCATTGGACAGGGGCTAGAGGGGCCCCAGCATTTT; CDR3aa: CASSIGQGLEGPQHF
j_gene: TRBJ1-1; abundance: few; v_gene: TRBV4-3; d_gene: NA; len: 17; CDR3nt: TGCGCCAGCAGCCAAGATACAATGAGGCAGGAAAACACTGAAGCTTTCTTT; CDR3aa: CASSQDTMRQENTEAFF
j_gene: TRBJ1-1; abundance: NA; v_gene: TRBV10-2; d_gene: NA; len: 14; CDR3nt: TGCGCCAGCAGTGCCGGGCCCGGACCTTCAGGAGCTTTCTTT; CDR3aa: CASSAGPGPSGAFF
j_gene: TRBJ2-2; abundance: few; v_gene: TRBV7-3; d_gene: NA; len: 13; CDR3nt: TGTGCCAGCTGGTTGGGGGAAACCGGGGAGCTGTTTTTT; CDR3aa: CASWLGETGELFF
j_gene: TRBJ2-3; abundance: few; v_gene: TRBV6-5; d_gene: NA; len: 15; CDR3nt: TGTGCCAGCAGCCCAGGGGGGTCGAGCACAGATACGCAGTATTTT; CDR3aa: CASSPGGSSTDTQYF
j_gene: TRBJ2-1; abundance: NA; v_gene: TRBV2; d_gene: NA; len: 14; CDR3nt: TGTGCCAGCAAAGAGGGGCTGAACTACAATGAGCAGTTCTTC; CDR3aa: CASKEGLNYNEQFF
j_gene: TRBJ2-5; abundance: few; v_gene: TRBV6-5; d_gene: NA; len: 14; CDR3nt: TGTGCCAGCAGTTACCGGAGGACATCGACGACCCAGTACTTC; CDR3aa: CASSYRRTSTTQYF
j_gene: TRBJ1-5; abundance: few; v_gene: TRBV14; d_gene: NA; len: 12; CDR3nt: TGTGCCAGCAGCCAAGGGAGCCAGCCCCAGCATTTT; CDR3aa: CASSQGSQPQHF
j_gene: TRBJ2-7; abundance: few; v_gene: TRBV18; d_gene: TRBD1; len: 15; CDR3nt: TGTGCCAGCTCACCAGCCGGACAGGGAGGCGGCCGGCAGTACTTC; CDR3aa: CASSPAGQGGGRQYF
j_gene: TRBJ2-2; abundance: NA; v_gene: TRBV5-1; d_gene: TRBD2; len: 15; CDR3nt: TGCGCCAGCAGCGCCTCGGGAGGGAGCACCGGGGAGCTGTTTTTT; CDR3aa: CASSASGGSTGELFF
j_gene: TRBJ1-1; abundance: many; v_gene: TRBV29-1; d_gene: NA; len: 14; CDR3nt: TGCAGCGTTGGAACGAGACAGGTGCGCGCTGAAGCTTTCTTT; CDR3aa: CSVGTRQVRAEAFF